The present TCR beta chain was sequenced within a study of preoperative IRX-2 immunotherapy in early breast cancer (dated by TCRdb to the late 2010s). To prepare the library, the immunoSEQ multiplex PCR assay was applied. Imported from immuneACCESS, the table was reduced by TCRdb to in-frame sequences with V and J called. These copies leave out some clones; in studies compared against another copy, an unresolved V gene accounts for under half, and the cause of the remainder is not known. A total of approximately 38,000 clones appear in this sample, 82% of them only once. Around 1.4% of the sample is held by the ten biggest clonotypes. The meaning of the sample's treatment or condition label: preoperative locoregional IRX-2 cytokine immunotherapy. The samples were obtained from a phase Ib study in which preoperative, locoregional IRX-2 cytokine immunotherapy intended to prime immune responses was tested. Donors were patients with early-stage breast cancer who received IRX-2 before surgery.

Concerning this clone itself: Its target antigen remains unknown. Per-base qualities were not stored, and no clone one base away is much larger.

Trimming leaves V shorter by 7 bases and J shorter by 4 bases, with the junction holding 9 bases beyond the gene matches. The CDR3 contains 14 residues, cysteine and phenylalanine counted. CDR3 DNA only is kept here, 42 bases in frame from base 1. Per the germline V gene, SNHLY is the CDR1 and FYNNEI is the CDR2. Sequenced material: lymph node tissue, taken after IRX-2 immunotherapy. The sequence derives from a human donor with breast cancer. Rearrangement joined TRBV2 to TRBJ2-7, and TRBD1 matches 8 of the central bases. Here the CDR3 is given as CASNGQGRSYEQYF. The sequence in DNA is TGTGCCAGCAACGGACAGGGTCGTTCATACGAGCAGTACTTC.